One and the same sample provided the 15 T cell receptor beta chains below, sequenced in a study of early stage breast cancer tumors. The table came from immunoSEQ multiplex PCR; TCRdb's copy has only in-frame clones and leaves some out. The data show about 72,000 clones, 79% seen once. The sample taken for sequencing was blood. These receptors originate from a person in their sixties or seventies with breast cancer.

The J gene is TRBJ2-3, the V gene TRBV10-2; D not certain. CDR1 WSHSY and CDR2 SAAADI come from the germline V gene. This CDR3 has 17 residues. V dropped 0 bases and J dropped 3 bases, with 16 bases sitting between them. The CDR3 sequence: CASSESIGPVRTDTQYF. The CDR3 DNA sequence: TGCGCCAGCAGTGAGTCGATAGGACCTGTTCGAACAGATACGCAGTATTTT.

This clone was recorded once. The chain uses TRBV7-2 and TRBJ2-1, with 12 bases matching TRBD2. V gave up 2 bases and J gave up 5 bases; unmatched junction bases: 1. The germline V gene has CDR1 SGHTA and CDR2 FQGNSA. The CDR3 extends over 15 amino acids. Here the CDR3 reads CASSLLAGGNNEQFF. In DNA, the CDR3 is TGTGCCAGCAGCTTACTAGCGGGAGGGAACAATGAGCAGTTCTTC.

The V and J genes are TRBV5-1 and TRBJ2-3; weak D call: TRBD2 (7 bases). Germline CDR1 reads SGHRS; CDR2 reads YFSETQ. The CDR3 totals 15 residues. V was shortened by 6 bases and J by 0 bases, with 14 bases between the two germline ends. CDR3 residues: CASKGGDYSTDTQYF. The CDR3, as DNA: TGCGCCAGCAAGGGGGGGGACTATAGCACAGATACGCAGTATTTT. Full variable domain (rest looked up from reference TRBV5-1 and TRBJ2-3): KAGVTQTPRYLIKTRGQQVTLSCSPISGHRSVSWYQQTPGQGLQFLFEYFSETQRNKGNFPGRFSGRQFSNSRSEMNVSTLELGDSALYLCASKGGDYSTDTQYFGPGTRLTVL.

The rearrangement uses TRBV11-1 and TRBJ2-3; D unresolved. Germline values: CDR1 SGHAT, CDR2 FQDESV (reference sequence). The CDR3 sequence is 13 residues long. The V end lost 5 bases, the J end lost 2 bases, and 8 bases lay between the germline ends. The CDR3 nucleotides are TGTGCCAGCAGCACGACCGACACAGATACGCAGTATTTT. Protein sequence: CASSTTDTDTQYF.

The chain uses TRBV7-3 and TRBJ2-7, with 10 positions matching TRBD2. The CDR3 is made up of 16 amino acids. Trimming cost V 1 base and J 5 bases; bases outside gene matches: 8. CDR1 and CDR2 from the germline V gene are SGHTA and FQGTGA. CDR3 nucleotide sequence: TGTGCCAGCAGCTTAAATCCAGCGGGAGGGCCCAACGAGCAGTACTTC. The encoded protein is CASSLNPAGGPNEQYF.

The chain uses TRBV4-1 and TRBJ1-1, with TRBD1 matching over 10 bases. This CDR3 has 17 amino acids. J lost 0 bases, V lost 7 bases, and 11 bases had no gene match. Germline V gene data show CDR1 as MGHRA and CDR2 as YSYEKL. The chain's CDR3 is CASIPGQGLLMNTEAFF. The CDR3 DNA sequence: TGCGCCAGCATCCCGGGACAGGGGCTCCTCATGAACACTGAAGCTTTCTTT.

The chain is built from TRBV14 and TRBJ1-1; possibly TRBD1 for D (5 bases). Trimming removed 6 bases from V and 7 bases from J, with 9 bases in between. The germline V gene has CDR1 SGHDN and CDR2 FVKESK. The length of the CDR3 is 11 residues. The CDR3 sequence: CASRGTSEAFF. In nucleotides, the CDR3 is TGTGCCAGCAGAGGGACGAGTGAAGCTTTCTTT.

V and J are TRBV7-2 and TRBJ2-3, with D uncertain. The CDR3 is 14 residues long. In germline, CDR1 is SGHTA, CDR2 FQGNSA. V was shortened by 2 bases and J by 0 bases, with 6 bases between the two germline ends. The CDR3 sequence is CASSLPDSTDTQYF. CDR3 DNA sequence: TGTGCCAGCAGCTTACCCGACAGCACAGATACGCAGTATTTT.

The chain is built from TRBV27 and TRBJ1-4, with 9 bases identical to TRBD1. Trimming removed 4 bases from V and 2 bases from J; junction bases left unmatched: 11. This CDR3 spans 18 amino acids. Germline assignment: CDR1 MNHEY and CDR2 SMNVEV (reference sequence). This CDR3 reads CASSSRTGVRGTNEKLFF. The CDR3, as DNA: TGTGCCAGCAGTTCGCGGACAGGGGTTAGGGGGACTAATGAAAAACTGTTTTTT.

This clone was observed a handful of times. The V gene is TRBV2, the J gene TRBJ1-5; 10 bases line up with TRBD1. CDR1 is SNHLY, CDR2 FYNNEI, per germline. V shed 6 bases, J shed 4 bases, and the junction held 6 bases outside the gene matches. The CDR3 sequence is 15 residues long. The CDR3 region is CASSSDRGPNQPQHF. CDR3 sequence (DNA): TGTGCCAGCAGCTCCGACAGGGGGCCAAATCAGCCCCAGCATTTT. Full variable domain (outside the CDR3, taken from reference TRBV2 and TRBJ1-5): EPEVTQTPSHQVTQMGQEVILRCVPISNHLYFYWYRQILGQKVEFLVSFYNNEISEKSEIFDDQFSVERPDGSNFTLKIRSTKLEDSAMYFCASSSDRGPNQPQHFGDGTRLSIL.

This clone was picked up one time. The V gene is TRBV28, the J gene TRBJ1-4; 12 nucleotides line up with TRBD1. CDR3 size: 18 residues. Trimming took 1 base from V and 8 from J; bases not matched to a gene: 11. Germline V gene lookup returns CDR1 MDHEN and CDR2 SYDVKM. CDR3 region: CASSLLGGQGAFGEKLFF. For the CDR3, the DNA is TGTGCCAGCAGTTTATTGGGGGGACAGGGGGCGTTCGGGGAAAAACTGTTTTTT.

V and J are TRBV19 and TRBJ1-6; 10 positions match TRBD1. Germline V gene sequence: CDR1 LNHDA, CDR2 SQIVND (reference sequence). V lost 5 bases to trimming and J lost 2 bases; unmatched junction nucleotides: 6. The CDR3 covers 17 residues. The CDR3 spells CASSSGTGVAYNSPLHF. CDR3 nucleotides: TGTGCCAGTAGTTCCGGGACAGGGGTCGCCTATAATTCACCCCTCCACTTT.

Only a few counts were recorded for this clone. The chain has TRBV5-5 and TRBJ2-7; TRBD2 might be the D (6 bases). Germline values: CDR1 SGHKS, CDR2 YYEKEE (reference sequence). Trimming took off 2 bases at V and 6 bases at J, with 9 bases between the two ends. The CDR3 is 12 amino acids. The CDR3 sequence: CASSFGGPEQYF. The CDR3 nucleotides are TGTGCCAGCAGCTTCGGGGGACCCGAGCAGTACTTC.

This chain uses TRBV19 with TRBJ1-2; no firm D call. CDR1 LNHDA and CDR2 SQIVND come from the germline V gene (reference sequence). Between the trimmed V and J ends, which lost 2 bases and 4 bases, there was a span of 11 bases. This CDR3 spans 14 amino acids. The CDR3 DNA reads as TGTGCCAGTAGTATAATCGGAGAAGCCTATGGCTACACCTTC. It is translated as CASSIIGEAYGYTF.

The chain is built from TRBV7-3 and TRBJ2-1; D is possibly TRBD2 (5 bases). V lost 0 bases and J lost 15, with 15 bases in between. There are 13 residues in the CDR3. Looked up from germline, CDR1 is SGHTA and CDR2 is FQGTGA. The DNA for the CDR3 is TGTGCCAGCAGCTTAACGGCTAAGACTAAGCTGTTCTTC. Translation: CASSLTAKTKLFF.